These 15 T cell receptor beta chains came from one sample sequenced in a study of blood T cell repertoires in COVID-19. Measured with immunoSEQ multiplex PCR; TCRdb has only the in-frame clones, and not every one. The table includes fewer than 60,000 clones, roughly 84% detected once. Sequenced: peripheral blood. The receptors shown here come from a human donor in a cohort sampled during active COVID-19.

This clone was recorded once. The rearrangement joins TRBV28 to TRBJ1-3; 8 nucleotides match TRBD1. CDR3 length: 15 residues. The germline gives CDR1 MDHEN, CDR2 SYDVKM. Trimming removed 8 bases from V and 1 base from J; junction bases left unmatched: 7. Here the CDR3 DNA reads TGTGCCAGCGAGGACACAGGGGGATCTGGAAACACCATATATTTT. It yields the protein CASEDTGGSGNTIYF.

This clone occurred a few times. The genes are TRBV18 and TRBJ2-3; D gene ambiguous. This CDR3 has 12 amino acids. Germline V gives CDR1 KGHSH, CDR2 LQKENI. Trimming cost V 6 bases and J 0 bases, with 4 bases left between them. The CDR3 reads CASSPSTDTQYF. For the CDR3, the DNA is TGTGCCAGCTCCCCTAGCACAGATACGCAGTATTTT.

The J gene is TRBJ1-5, the V gene TRBV7-8; the D is unclear. Trimming cost V 2 bases and J 4 bases, with 9 bases left between them. CDR1 is SGHVS and CDR2 is FQNEAQ in the germline V gene. This CDR3 region has 14 residues. The CDR3, as DNA: TGTGCCAGCAGCTTATCAGAGGGTAATCAGCCCCAGCATTTT. Its translation is CASSLSEGNQPQHF.

The chain combines TRBV27 with TRBJ1-5; 7 nucleotides align to TRBD1. The CDR3 has 15 residues. V gave up 6 bases and J gave up 1 base; unmatched junction bases: 6. Germline CDR1 and CDR2: MNHEY and SMNVEV (reference sequence). For the CDR3, the DNA is TGTGCCAGCAGCCCCTGGGACAGAAGCAATCAGCCCCAGCATTTT. Its translation is CASSPWDRSNQPQHF.

This rearrangement joins TRBV15 to TRBJ2-5; 11 bases are shared with TRBD1. V shed 3 bases and J 0 bases; nucleotides not matched to a gene: 0. This CDR3 contains 15 residues. CDR1 is LNHNV, CDR2 YYDKDF, per germline (reference sequence). CDR3 loop: CATSRGQGDQETQYF. As DNA, the CDR3 is TGTGCCACCAGCAGGGGACAGGGGGACCAAGAGACCCAGTACTTC.

In its sample, this clone was seen once. The J gene is TRBJ2-2, the V gene TRBV7-9, with 7 bases lining up with TRBD1. CDR1 and CDR2 from the germline V gene are SEHNR and FQNEAQ (reference sequence). This CDR3 has 14 amino acids. Trimming cost V 4 bases and J 4 bases; bases outside gene matches: 3. The CDR3 DNA reads TGTGCCAGCAGCTCTTCAGGGGGCACCGGGGAGCTGTTTTTT. Its protein is CASSSSGGTGELFF.

J is TRBJ1-4 and V is TRBV3-1 (or the pseudogene TRBV3-2); 8 bases map to TRBD1. The CDR3 contains 16 residues. The germline V gene has CDR1 LGHDT and CDR2 YNNKEL (reference sequence). Trimming at V came to 2 bases and at J to 3 bases, leaving 5 bases not matched to a gene. The CDR3 loop reads CASSQFDRGSNEKLFF. CDR3 nucleotide sequence: TGTGCCAGCAGCCAATTCGACAGGGGTTCTAATGAAAAACTGTTTTTT.

This sequence joins TRBV7-9 and TRBJ1-6; a possible D gene is TRBD1 (6 bases). The germline V gene encodes CDR1 SEHNR and CDR2 FQNEAQ (reference sequence). There are 16 residues in the CDR3. V shed 3 bases and J shed 8 bases, with 17 bases lying between them. CDR3 amino acids: CASSFGVGGGDSPLHF. Here the CDR3 DNA reads TGTGCCAGCAGCTTTGGTGTAGGGGGTGGAGATTCACCCCTCCACTTT.

This sequence joins TRBV28 and TRBJ1-6; weak D call: TRBD1 (5 bases). The CDR3 spans 16 residues. Between the trimmed V and J ends, which lost 1 base and 7 bases, there was a span of 14 bases. Germline V lookup: CDR1 MDHEN, CDR2 SYDVKM. CDR3: CASSLFRQIPNSPLHF. The CDR3 DNA sequence: TGTGCCAGCAGTTTATTCAGACAGATCCCAAATTCACCCCTCCACTTT.

This clone appeared a single time. This chain links TRBV25-1 with TRBJ2-1; the match to TRBD2 covers 8 bases. This CDR3 is built from 15 residues. Germline trimming cut 6 bases from V and 5 bases from J; bases unmatched to any gene: 9. CDR1 is MGHDK and CDR2 is SYGVNS in the germline V gene. The CDR3 loop is CASSESGSKNNEQFF. As DNA, the CDR3 is TGTGCCAGCAGCGAAAGCGGGAGTAAGAACAATGAGCAGTTCTTC.

This chain uses TRBV11-2 with TRBJ1-2; 8 bases are shared with TRBD1. The germline V gene has CDR1 SGHAT and CDR2 FQNNGV. The CDR3 covers 16 residues. J was trimmed by 8 bases and V by 5 bases; bases with no gene match: 16. The CDR3 spells CASSPRGQVLWGGYTF. The CDR3 coding sequence is TGTGCCAGCAGCCCCCGGGGACAGGTCCTTTGGGGAGGCTACACCTTC.

This clone was counted once. This chain uses TRBV18 with TRBJ2-1; 10 bases align to TRBD2. The CDR3 has 15 amino acids. Trimming removed 2 bases from V and 4 bases from J; junction bases left unmatched: 2. CDR1 and CDR2 from the germline V gene are KGHSH and LQKENI. DNA for the CDR3: TGTGCCAGCTCACCAGGTAGCGGGGGGTACAATGAGCAGTTCTTC. As protein: CASSPGSGGYNEQFF. The full variable domain, with the rest looked up from reference TRBV18 and TRBJ2-1, is NAGVMQNPRHLVRRRGQEARLRCSPMKGHSHVYWYRQLPEEGLKFMVYLQKENIIDESGMPKERFSAEFPKEGPSILRIQQVVRGDSAAYFCASSPGSGGYNEQFFGPGTRLTVL.

The gene calls are TRBV6-5 and TRBJ1-2, with D possibly being TRBD1 (6 bases). V gave up 7 bases and J gave up 4 bases, with 13 bases separating them. The CDR3 contains 13 residues. Germline CDR1 is MNHEY and CDR2 is SVGAGI. CDR3 sequence (DNA): TGTGCCAGCACTAAGACAGGTCTCTATGGCTACACCTTC. Residues: CASTKTGLYGYTF.

The chain uses TRBV5-1 and TRBJ1-1; no clear D gene. Looked up from germline, CDR1 is SGHRS and CDR2 is YFSETQ. There are 14 residues in the CDR3. V lost 5 bases to trimming and J lost 1 base, with 12 bases between them. For the CDR3, the DNA is TGCGCCAGCAGGCGGACTGCCGGGAACACTGAAGCTTTCTTT. Protein product: CASRRTAGNTEAFF. Supplemented by reference TRBV5-1 and TRBJ1-1, the full variable domain reads KAGVTQTPRYLIKTRGQQVTLSCSPISGHRSVSWYQQTPGQGLQFLFEYFSETQRNKGNFPGRFSGRQFSNSRSEMNVSTLELGDSALYLCASRRTAGNTEAFFGQGTRLTVV.

The rearrangement uses TRBV28 and TRBJ1-2; the match to TRBD1 covers 8 bases. Germline V gene data show CDR1 as MDHEN and CDR2 as SYDVKM. The V and J ends lost 8 bases and 2 bases, in that order; junction bases with no gene match: 7. The CDR3 is 14 amino acids. CDR3 nucleotide sequence: TGTGCCAGCCGACGGACAGGGCTGAACTATGGCTACACCTTC. It is translated as CASRRTGLNYGYTF.